These 18 T cell receptor beta chains were sequenced from one sample in a study of blood T cell repertoires in COVID-19 (dated by TCRdb to about 2020). The library relied on the immunoSEQ multiplex PCR assay. The immuneACCESS repertoire file appears here via TCRdb, limited to in-frame rearrangements. These files lack a portion of the clones; in checked studies, under half of the deficit traces to unresolved V genes, and the cause of the others is not known. Counted in this sample were 110,000 to 150,000 clones; 75% to 85% of them appeared once. The top ten hold less than 4.5% of the sample. The sample taken for sequencing was peripheral blood. These receptors all come from a woman of 80 years or more with acute or convalescent COVID-19.

The CDR3 sequence is CASTMAGAYEQYF. The CDR3 nucleotides are TGTGCCAGCACCATGGCGGGGGCCTACGAGCAGTACTTC. The chain employs TRBV6-4 and TRBJ2-7; 7 nucleotides align to TRBD2. Trimming at V came to 7 bases and at J to 2 bases, leaving 5 bases not matched to a gene. The germline gives CDR1 MRHNA, CDR2 SNTAGT. This CDR3 spans 13 amino acids.

The table lists this clone with a few counts. The V call is TRBV5-4, the J call TRBJ2-3, with 16 positions matching TRBD2. Trimming cost V 3 bases and J 6 bases; bases outside gene matches: 4. The V gene's germline CDR1 is SGHNT and CDR2 YYREEE (reference sequence). The CDR3 runs 16 residues. The CDR3 DNA sequence: TGTGCCAGCAGCTCGGGACTAGCGGGAGGGCCTGATACGCAGTATTTT. Its protein is CASSSGLAGGPDTQYF.

The rearrangement uses TRBV5-1 and TRBJ1-2; 8 bases map to TRBD1. Germline CDR1 SGHRS, CDR2 YFSETQ. There are 13 residues in the CDR3. V lost 0 bases, J lost 11 bases, and 6 bases stayed unmatched. Here the CDR3 reads CASSLGQGHLYTF. The CDR3 DNA reads as TGCGCCAGCAGCTTGGGACAGGGGCACCTGTACACCTTC.

The rearrangement links TRBV5-1 to TRBJ1-6, with D tentatively TRBD1 (6 bases). Trimming removed 2 bases from V and 4 bases from J, with 7 bases in between. The CDR3 is 14 residues long. Looked up from germline, CDR1 is SGHRS and CDR2 is YFSETQ. DNA for the CDR3: TGCGCCAGCAGCTTACAGGGATATAATTCACCCCTCCACTTT. Encoded protein: CASSLQGYNSPLHF. Looking up the rest from reference TRBV5-1 and TRBJ1-6 gives the full variable domain: KAGVTQTPRYLIKTRGQQVTLSCSPISGHRSVSWYQQTPGQGLQFLFEYFSETQRNKGNFPGRFSGRQFSNSRSEMNVSTLELGDSALYLCASSLQGYNSPLHFGNGTRLTVT.

The V call is TRBV7-9, the J call TRBJ2-1, with D uncertain. The CDR3 spans 12 residues. Trimming shortened V by 3 bases and J by 4 bases, and 4 bases separated the two germline ends. In germline, CDR1 is SEHNR, CDR2 FQNEAQ (reference sequence). CDR3 amino acids: CASSFNYNEQFF. The CDR3, as DNA: TGTGCCAGCAGCTTCAATTACAATGAGCAGTTCTTC.

The chain links TRBV3-1 (or the pseudogene TRBV3-2) to TRBJ2-5; 9 bases are a match to TRBD1. The J segment lost 5 bases and the V segment lost 4 bases, leaving 5 bases of the junction unmatched. The CDR3 runs 14 residues. CDR1 LGHDT and CDR2 YNNKEL come from the germline V gene (reference sequence). The CDR3 region is CASSPRGTGETQYF. CDR3 bases: TGTGCCAGCAGCCCCCGGGGGACAGGGGAGACCCAGTACTTC.

CDR3 nucleotides: TGCGCCAGCAGCTCACAGAGTCAGGGTATCGCTCGCACCTTC. Its protein product is CASSSQSQGIARTF. The chain is built from TRBV4-1 and TRBJ1-2; tentatively, D is TRBD1 (5 bases). This CDR3 spans 14 amino acids. V lost 5 bases to trimming and J lost 13 bases, with 23 bases between them. Germline loops: CDR1 MGHRA, CDR2 YSYEKL.

In its sample, this clone was seen once. This rearrangement joins TRBV7-9 to TRBJ2-1; 8 nucleotides line up with TRBD1. The ends lost 1 base at V and 8 bases at J; junction bases unmatched: 10. This CDR3 region has 16 residues. Germline lookup yields CDR1 SEHNR and CDR2 FQNEAQ (reference sequence). CDR3 residues: CASSLVEDRVRYEQFF. DNA of the CDR3: TGTGCCAGCAGCTTAGTTGAGGACAGGGTTCGGTATGAGCAGTTCTTC.

As to this clone: Other DNA sequences in this sample translate to the same CDR3. This rearrangement joins TRBV19 to TRBJ1-5; D is unclear. The ends were cut back, 3 bases at V and 1 base at J, with 10 bases in the middle. Germline values: CDR1 LNHDA, CDR2 SQIVND (reference sequence). CDR3 size: 15 residues. This CDR3 is CASSIRGSSNQPQHF. The DNA of the CDR3 is TGTGCCAGTAGTATTCGAGGTAGCAGCAATCAGCCCCAGCATTTT.

The chain uses TRBV28 and TRBJ2-7; TRBD1 matches at 11 bases. The germline V gene encodes CDR1 MDHEN and CDR2 SYDVKM. The CDR3 has 16 amino acids. Trimming removed 6 bases from V and 0 bases from J; junction bases left unmatched: 7. Here the CDR3 DNA reads TGTGCCAGCAGACTAGCCGGGACAGGGGGCTCCTACGAGCAGTACTTC. Protein product: CASRLAGTGGSYEQYF.

J is TRBJ1-2 and V is TRBV7-8; D is possibly TRBD1 (6 bases). Germline CDR1 is SGHVS and CDR2 is FQNEAQ. This CDR3 contains 13 residues. Trimming shortened V by 4 bases and J by 2 bases, and 8 bases separated the two germline ends. CDR3 sequence: CASSYDRNYGYTF. CDR3 DNA sequence: TGTGCCAGCAGCTATGACAGGAACTATGGCTACACCTTC.

This chain joins TRBV10-3 and TRBJ2-1; 8 bases line up with TRBD1. Germline V gene lookup returns CDR1 ENHRY and CDR2 SYGVKD. The CDR3 contains 14 residues. V trimming: 8 bases; J trimming: 6 bases; junction bases outside the gene matches: 9. CDR3 sequence reads: CAISGDRLVNEQFF. In DNA form, the CDR3 reads TGTGCCATCTCCGGGGACAGGCTCGTCAATGAGCAGTTCTTC.

V and J are TRBV5-1 and TRBJ2-2; the D is unclear. The CDR3 runs to 14 residues. With 8 bases removed from V and 3 bases from J, the gap between germline ends came to 14 bases. Germline-derived CDR1 and CDR2 are SGHRS and YFSETQ. The CDR3 protein is CASILNPDTGELFF. The CDR3 region has the DNA TGCGCCAGTATTTTAAATCCAGACACCGGGGAGCTGTTTTTT.

The chain uses TRBV6-5 and TRBJ2-4, with D hard to call. V lost 7 bases, J lost 5 bases, and 15 bases lay in between. CDR3 size: 14 residues. CDR1 is MNHEY and CDR2 is SVGAGI in the germline V gene. CDR3 sequence: CASTLLARENIQYF. The CDR3 DNA is TGTGCCAGCACCTTACTCGCTCGGGAAAACATTCAGTACTTC.

The chain combines TRBV5-1 with TRBJ1-1, with 10 positions matching TRBD1. Germline V gene data show CDR1 as SGHRS and CDR2 as YFSETQ. The CDR3 runs to 13 residues. Unmatched junction bases numbered 7, after V lost 7 bases and J lost 7 bases. The DNA of the CDR3 is TGCGCCAGCGGGGACAGGGGAGGCGGTGAAGCTTTCTTT. Its protein is CASGDRGGGEAFF.

This chain joins TRBV7-3 and TRBJ2-1, with 8 nucleotides matching TRBD2. Germline CDR1 is SGHTA and CDR2 is FQGTGA. The CDR3 covers 15 residues. Trimming removed 2 bases from V and 3 bases from J; junction bases left unmatched: 3. CDR3 nucleotide sequence: TGTGCCAGCAGCTTAGAGCGGGGGAGCTACAATGAGCAGTTCTTC. The encoded protein is CASSLERGSYNEQFF.

DNA of the CDR3: TGCGCCAGCAGCTTCGGACAGGGGAGCGGCTACACCTTC. It yields the protein CASSFGQGSGYTF. V usage is TRBV5-1 and J usage is TRBJ1-2; 9 nucleotides match TRBD1. V was pared by 2 bases and J by 8 bases, with 4 bases of the junction left unmatched. The germline CDR1 and CDR2 sequences are SGHRS and YFSETQ. This CDR3 region has 13 residues.

The chain joins TRBV7-9 to TRBJ2-2, with 10 bases matching TRBD1. CDR3 length: 16 residues. J lost 3 bases, V lost 5 bases, and 6 bases had no gene match. Germline V gene sequence: CDR1 SEHNR, CDR2 FQNEAQ (reference sequence). The DNA of the CDR3 is TGTGCCAGCAGCGCGGGACAGGGGAGGCACACCGGGGAGCTGTTTTTT. Amino acid sequence: CASSAGQGRHTGELFF.